The 21 T cell receptor beta chains below were found in one sample sequenced in a study of OX40 agonist ivuxolimab in advanced cancers. This table comes from immunoSEQ multiplex PCR, and its TCRdb copy is limited to in-frame clones, with some not included. Among tens of thousands of clones listed, 85% to 90% were seen once. This specimen consisted of CD4+ or CD8+ T cells sorted from blood, obtained in a trial of the OX40 agonist ivuxolimab. All receptors derive from an adult with an advanced solid tumor such as melanoma, head and neck, liver or kidney cancer.

The rearrangement uses TRBV5-1 and TRBJ1-1; no clear D. Germline V gene data show CDR1 as SGHRS and CDR2 as YFSETQ. The CDR3 consists of 14 residues. The ends were cut back, 2 bases at V and 0 bases at J, with 8 bases in the middle. The CDR3 sequence: CASSFEYLNTEAFF. CDR3 coding DNA: TGCGCCAGCAGCTTCGAATACCTGAACACTGAAGCTTTCTTT. Filled out from reference TRBV5-1 and TRBJ1-1, the complete variable domain reads KAGVTQTPRYLIKTRGQQVTLSCSPISGHRSVSWYQQTPGQGLQFLFEYFSETQRNKGNFPGRFSGRQFSNSRSEMNVSTLELGDSALYLCASSFEYLNTEAFFGQGTRLTVV.

The genes are TRBV4-1 and TRBJ1-6; tentatively, D is TRBD1 (5 bases). Germline CDR1 MGHRA, CDR2 YSYEKL. The CDR3 covers 15 residues. V lost 3 bases to trimming and J lost 7 bases, with 13 bases between them. The CDR3 DNA follows: TGCGCCAGCAGCCAGGAGTGGCAGGGAAATTCACCCCTCCACTTT. Protein product: CASSQEWQGNSPLHF.

V usage is TRBV4-1 and J usage is TRBJ2-7, with D possibly being TRBD2 (6 bases). V was clipped by 4 bases and J by 6 bases, with 13 bases between them. From germline, CDR1 is MGHRA and CDR2 YSYEKL. This CDR3 has 13 residues. The CDR3 loop reads CASSLPGTGEQYF. Written as DNA, the CDR3 is TGCGCCAGCAGCCTCCCCGGGACTGGCGAGCAGTACTTC.

The J gene is TRBJ2-3, the V gene TRBV10-2, with TRBD1 identical over 11 bases. This CDR3 comprises 14 residues. Germline-derived CDR1 and CDR2 are WSHSY and SAAADI. The V gene end was trimmed by 5 bases and the J gene end by 6 bases; junction bases not matched to a gene: 4. CDR3 nucleotide sequence: TGCGCCAGCAGTCTACGGGACAGGGGGGATACGCAGTATTTT. Amino acids: CASSLRDRGDTQYF.

This chain connects TRBV4-1 to TRBJ2-7; 7 bases agree with TRBD1. The length of the CDR3 is 14 residues. Germline CDR1 MGHRA, CDR2 YSYEKL. Trimming at V came to 1 base and at J to 3 bases, leaving 3 bases not matched to a gene. The CDR3 here is CASSQVSGGYEQYF. The CDR3 region has the DNA TGCGCCAGCAGCCAAGTTTCAGGGGGCTACGAGCAGTACTTC.

This chain joins TRBV4-1 and TRBJ2-2; D is ambiguous. V lost 2 bases and J 4 bases, leaving 8 bases between the germline ends. In germline, CDR1 is MGHRA, CDR2 YSYEKL. CDR3 length equals 14 residues. The CDR3: CASSQNSITGELFF. The CDR3 DNA is TGCGCCAGCAGCCAAAACTCGATCACCGGGGAGCTGTTTTTT.

The V gene is TRBV30, the J gene TRBJ1-1; weak D call: TRBD1 (5 bases). The germline V and J ends were trimmed by 3 bases and 6 bases, with 29 bases remaining between them. The CDR3 sequence is 18 residues long. In germline, CDR1 is GTSNPN, CDR2 SVGIG (reference sequence). The CDR3 bases are TGTGCCTGGAGACCACAACTCGGGACTCCTACCGGGGGTCCTGAAGCTTTCTTT. Translation: CAWRPQLGTPTGGPEAFF.

Only one count was recorded for this clone. The chain recombines TRBV28 with TRBJ1-5; D remains ambiguous. Trimming took off 6 bases at V and 1 base at J, with 13 bases between the two ends. Germline CDR1 is MDHEN and CDR2 is SYDVKM. The CDR3 runs to 15 residues. The CDR3 protein is CASREHPQSNQPQHF. In DNA form, the CDR3 reads TGTGCCAGCAGAGAACACCCGCAAAGCAATCAGCCCCAGCATTTT.

This rearrangement joins TRBV4-3 to TRBJ1-2, with D perhaps matching TRBD1 (6 bases). The CDR3 contains 15 residues. The ends were cut back, 0 bases at V and 5 bases at J, with 13 bases in the middle. CDR1 is LGHNA and CDR2 is YSLEER in the germline V gene. The CDR3 is CASSQDGGARYGYTF. Written as DNA, the CDR3 is TGCGCCAGCAGCCAAGACGGGGGGGCGCGATATGGCTACACCTTC.

This clone was counted a single time. The rearrangement uses TRBV5-5 and TRBJ1-1; D gene ambiguous. This CDR3 is built from 13 residues. With 0 bases removed from V and 6 bases from J, the gap between germline ends came to 9 bases. CDR1 and CDR2 from the germline V gene are SGHKS and YYEKEE (reference sequence). The CDR3 sequence is CASSLVSGPEAFF. CDR3 nucleotides: TGTGCCAGCAGCTTGGTGTCGGGCCCTGAAGCTTTCTTT.

The chain links TRBV28 to TRBJ2-3, with D unresolved. Germline V gene sequence: CDR1 MDHEN, CDR2 SYDVKM. This CDR3 region has 12 residues. V lost 3 bases, J lost 10 bases, and 11 bases lay in between. The chain's CDR3 is CASSFIPVPQYF. CDR3 coding DNA: TGTGCCAGCAGTTTCATCCCCGTCCCGCAGTATTTT.

V gene TRBV6-6 combines with J gene TRBJ2-1, with D maybe TRBD2 (7 bases). Germline V gene sequence: CDR1 MNHNY, CDR2 SVGAGI (reference sequence). CDR3 length equals 15 residues. The ends were cut back, 6 bases at V and 4 bases at J, with 16 bases in the middle. CDR3 nucleotide sequence: TGTGCCAGCAGGGAGGGGGGGCCCACTTACAATGAGCAGTTCTTC. Translating gives CASREGGPTYNEQFF.

The CDR3 DNA sequence: TGTGCCAGCAGTTACTCAAGCCAACGCGAAGCTTTCTTT. It yields the protein CASSYSSQREAFF. V and J are TRBV6-5 and TRBJ1-1; D not resolved. V lost 0 bases to trimming and J lost 8 bases, with 10 bases between them. The CDR3 totals 13 residues. Germline V gene sequence: CDR1 MNHEY, CDR2 SVGAGI.

The chain carries TRBV27 and TRBJ1-6, with no clear D. V was pared by 7 bases and J by 0 bases, with 10 bases between. The CDR3 is 15 amino acids. Germline V gene data show CDR1 as MNHEY and CDR2 as SMNVEV (reference sequence). The CDR3 nucleotides read TGTGCCAGCAAGGAGGACGGCTCCTATAATTCACCCCTCCACTTT. Protein: CASKEDGSYNSPLHF.

The chain combines TRBV27 with TRBJ1-2; no clear D. Deletions cut 3 bases from V and 3 bases from J, with 8 bases between. This CDR3 region has 13 residues. Per germline, CDR1 MNHEY and CDR2 SMNVEV (reference sequence). The CDR3 bases are TGTGCCAGCAGTTTTACGCCTGACTATGGCTACACCTTC. This gives the protein CASSFTPDYGYTF.

V gene TRBV6-5 combines with J gene TRBJ2-3; TRBD2 aligns across 14 bases. Per the germline V gene, CDR1 is MNHEY and CDR2 is SVGAGI. The J segment lost 5 bases and the V segment lost 7 bases, leaving 5 bases of the junction unmatched. This CDR3 has 15 residues. CDR3 protein: CASKTGTSGGDTQYF. The DNA of the CDR3 is TGTGCCAGCAAAACCGGGACTAGCGGGGGAGATACGCAGTATTTT.

The chain is built from TRBV13 and TRBJ2-7, with 13 bases identical to TRBD2. Germline assignment: CDR1 PRHDT and CDR2 FYEKMQ (reference sequence). This CDR3 is built from 18 residues. Trimming removed 6 bases from V and 0 bases from J; junction bases left unmatched: 11. CDR3 bases: TGTGCCAGCAGTTCAGCGGGACTAGCGGGAACCACCTCCTACGAGCAGTACTTC. Amino acids: CASSSAGLAGTTSYEQYF.

This sequence joins TRBV7-2 and TRBJ1-1; 10 positions agree with TRBD1. The germline gives CDR1 SGHTA, CDR2 FQGNSA. V was pared by 5 bases and J by 5 bases, with 5 bases of the junction left unmatched. CDR3 length: 14 residues. The CDR3 protein is CASSPGQGRTEAFF. As DNA, the CDR3 is TGTGCCAGCAGCCCGGGACAGGGGAGGACTGAAGCTTTCTTT.

V and J are TRBV7-9 and TRBJ2-5; D may be TRBD1 (5 bases). The J call may be in error: the DNA end matches TRBJ2-7 better. CDR1 is SEHNR and CDR2 is FQNEAQ in the germline V gene (reference sequence). The CDR3 is 16 amino acids. CDR3: CASSLLDTASSYEQYF. The CDR3 coding sequence is TGTGCCAGCAGCTTATTGGACACAGCTAGCTCCTACGAGCAGTACTTC.

The V call is TRBV7-9, the J call TRBJ1-4, with D maybe TRBD1 (6 bases). The CDR3 is made up of 15 amino acids. Germline V gene data show CDR1 as SEHNR and CDR2 as FQNEAQ (reference sequence). V was pared by 1 base and J by 3 bases, with 9 bases between. In DNA form, the CDR3 reads TGTGCCAGCAGCTTAGTGTGGACAGCTAATGAAAAACTGTTTTTT. The encoded protein is CASSLVWTANEKLFF.

The chain joins TRBV7-8 to TRBJ2-5; D is undetermined. Matching the DNA end better, TRBJ2-7 makes the J call doubtful. CDR1 and CDR2 (germline): SGHVS, FQNEAQ. The CDR3 covers 14 residues. DNA for the CDR3: TGTGCCAGCAGCTTAGGTCGTTGGACCTACGAGCAGTACTTC. This codes for CASSLGRWTYEQYF.